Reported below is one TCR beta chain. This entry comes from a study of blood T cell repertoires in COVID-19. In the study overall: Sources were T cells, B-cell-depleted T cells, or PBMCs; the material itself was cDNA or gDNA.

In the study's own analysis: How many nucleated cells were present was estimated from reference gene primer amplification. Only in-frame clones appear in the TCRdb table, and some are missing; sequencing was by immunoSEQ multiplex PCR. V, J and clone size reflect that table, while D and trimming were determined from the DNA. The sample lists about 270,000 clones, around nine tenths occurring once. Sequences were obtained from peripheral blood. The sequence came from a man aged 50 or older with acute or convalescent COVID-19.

The CDR3 loop is CAINTGTGKNEQFF. Written as DNA, the CDR3 is TGTGCCATCAACACCGGGACAGGAAAAAATGAGCAGTTCTTC. The genes are TRBV10-3 and TRBJ2-1; 8 bases are a match to TRBD1. In germline, CDR1 is ENHRY, CDR2 SYGVKD. CDR3 length equals 14 residues. V shed 7 bases, J shed 7 bases, and the junction held 9 bases outside the gene matches.